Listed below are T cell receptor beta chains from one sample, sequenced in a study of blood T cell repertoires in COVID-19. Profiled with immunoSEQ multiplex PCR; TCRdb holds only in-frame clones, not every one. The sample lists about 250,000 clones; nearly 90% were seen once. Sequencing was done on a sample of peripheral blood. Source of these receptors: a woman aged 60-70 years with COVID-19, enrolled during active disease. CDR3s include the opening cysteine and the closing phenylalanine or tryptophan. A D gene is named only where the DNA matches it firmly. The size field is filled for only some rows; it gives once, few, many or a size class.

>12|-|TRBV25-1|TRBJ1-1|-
TGTGCCAGCAGTCAAGGGGCCGCTGAAGCTTTCTTT
CASSQGAAEAFF
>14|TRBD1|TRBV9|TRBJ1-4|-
TGTGCCAGCAGCGCGGGACAGGGGTGGGAAAAACTGTTTTTT
CASSAGQGWEKLFF
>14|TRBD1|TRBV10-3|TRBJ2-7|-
TGTGCCATCAGTGTTCAGGACAGGGGTTACGAGCAGTACTTC
CAISVQDRGYEQYF
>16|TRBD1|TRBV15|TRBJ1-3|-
TGTGCCACCAGCAGAGGACAGGGGGCGCCTGGAAACACCATATATTTT
CATSRGQGAPGNTIYF
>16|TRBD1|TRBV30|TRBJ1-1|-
TGTGCCTGGAGTCGACTGAGGGGACAGATGAACACTGAAGCTTTCTTT
CAWSRLRGQMNTEAFF
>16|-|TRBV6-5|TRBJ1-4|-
TGTGCCAGCAGTTCTTTCGGGGGAGGCGCTAATGAAAAACTGTTTTTT
CASSSFGGGANEKLFF
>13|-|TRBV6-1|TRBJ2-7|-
TGTGCCAGCAGTGAAGCCAGTAGCTCCGAGCAGTACTTC
CASSEASSSEQYF
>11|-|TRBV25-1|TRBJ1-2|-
TGTGCCAGCATTTTAAACTATGGCTACACCTTC
CASILNYGYTF
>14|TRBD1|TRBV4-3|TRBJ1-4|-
TGCGCCAGCAGCTACGGACAGGGACGAGAAAAACTGTTTTTT
CASSYGQGREKLFF
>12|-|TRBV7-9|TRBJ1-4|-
TGTGCCAGCAGCTTAGTGCAGGAAAAACTGTTTTTT
CASSLVQEKLFF
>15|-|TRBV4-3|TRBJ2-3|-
TGCGCCAGCAGCCAAGATTCCTACCGCACAGATACGCAGTATTTT
CASSQDSYRTDTQYF
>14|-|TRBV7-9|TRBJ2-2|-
TGTGCCACATCAGGGGCAGGGAACACCGGGGAGCTGTTTTTT
CATSGAGNTGELFF
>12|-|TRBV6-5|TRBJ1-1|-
TGTGCCAGCACCGGCAGAGGGCGTAGAGCTTTCTTT
CASTGRGRRAFF
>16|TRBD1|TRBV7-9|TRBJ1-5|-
TGTGCCAGCAGTCAAGTGACAGGGGTCTTAAATCAGCCCCAGCATTTT
CASSQVTGVLNQPQHF
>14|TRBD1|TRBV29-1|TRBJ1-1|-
TGCAGCGGAGAGAGGGGGCAAACGAACACTGAAGCTTTCTTT
CSGERGQTNTEAFF
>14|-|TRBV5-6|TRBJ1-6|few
TGTGCCAGCAGCTTGCGGGTTCATAATTCACCCCTCCACTTT
CASSLRVHNSPLHF
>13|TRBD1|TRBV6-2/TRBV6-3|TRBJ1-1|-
TGTGCCAGCAGTACTACAGGGGACACTGAAGCTTTCTTT
CASSTTGDTEAFF
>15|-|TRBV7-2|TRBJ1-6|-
TGTGCCAGCAGACTACCGGACGGGGGAGATTCACCCCTCCACTTT
CASRLPDGGDSPLHF
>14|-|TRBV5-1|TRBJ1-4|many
TGCGCCAGCAGCTGGGGGGGAGGAAATGAAAAACTGTTTTTT
CASSWGGGNEKLFF
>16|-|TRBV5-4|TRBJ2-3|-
TGTGCCAGCAGCTTGGATGCAGATTTAGCATCAGATACGCAGTATTTT
CASSLDADLASDTQYF
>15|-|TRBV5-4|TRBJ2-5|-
TGTGCCAGCAGCTTAGCGGCTAGTGGGTTGGAGACCCAGTACTTC
CASSLAASGLETQYF
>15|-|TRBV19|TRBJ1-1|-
TGTGCCAGTAGTATAGTTAGGGGCCATAACTCTGAAGCTTTCTTT
CASSIVRGHNSEAFF
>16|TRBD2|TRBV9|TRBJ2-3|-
TGTGCCAGCAGCGTACTTAGCGGGGGGCCGGCGGATACGCAGTATTTT
CASSVLSGGPADTQYF
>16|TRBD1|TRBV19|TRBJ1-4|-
TGTGCCAGTACTCGGACAGGGGGTGCAACTAATGAAAAACTGTTTTTT
CASTRTGGATNEKLFF
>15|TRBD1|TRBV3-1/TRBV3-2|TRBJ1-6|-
TGTGCCAGCACGACCGGACAGGGGCCGAATTCACCCCTCCACTTT
CASTTGQGPNSPLHF
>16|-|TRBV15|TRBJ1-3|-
TGTGCCACCAGCAGAGATCTTGGCTTCTCTGGAAACACCATATATTTT
CATSRDLGFSGNTIYF
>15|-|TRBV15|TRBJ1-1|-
TGTGCCACCAGCAGAGACAGGGGCAGGAACACTGAAGCTTTCTTT
CATSRDRGRNTEAFF
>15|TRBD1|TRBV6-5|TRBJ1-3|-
TGTGCCAGCAGTAGGCCGCACAGGGGTGGAAACACCATATATTTT
CASSRPHRGGNTIYF
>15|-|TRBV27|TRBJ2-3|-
TGTGCCAGCAGTTTAAGGACCGGGGGAACAGATACGCAGTATTTT
CASSLRTGGTDTQYF
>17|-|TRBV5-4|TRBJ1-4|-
TGTGCCAGCAGCTTTGGCCCTCCAGGGTCAACTAATGAAAAACTGTTTTTT
CASSFGPPGSTNEKLFF
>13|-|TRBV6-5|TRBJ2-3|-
TGTGCCAGGCCGGGACTTAGCACAGATACGCAGTATTTT
CARPGLSTDTQYF
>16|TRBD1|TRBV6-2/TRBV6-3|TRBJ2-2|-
TGTGCCAGCAGTTACAGGACAGGGCAGAACACCGGGGAGCTGTTTTTT
CASSYRTGQNTGELFF
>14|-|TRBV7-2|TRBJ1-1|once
TGTGCCAGCAGCTTAGAGGCGGCAGGGACTGAAGCTTTCTTT
CASSLEAAGTEAFF
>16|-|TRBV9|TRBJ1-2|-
TGTGCCAGCAGCGTAACTCACGGGGTGGCGGGATCGGGCTACACCTTC
CASSVTHGVAGSGYTF
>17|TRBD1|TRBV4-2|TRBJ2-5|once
TGTGCCAGCAGCCAAGATCCGGCAGGGACAGCCCTACAGACCCAGTACTTC
CASSQDPAGTALQTQYF
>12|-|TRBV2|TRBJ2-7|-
TGTGCCAGCGAGAGACTAGCCTACGAGCAGTACTTC
CASERLAYEQYF
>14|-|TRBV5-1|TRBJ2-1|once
TGCGCCAGCAGCTTGTCGGTACAGGCCAATGAGCAGTTCTTC
CASSLSVQANEQFF
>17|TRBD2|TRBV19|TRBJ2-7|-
TGTGCCAGTATGGGGTCCTTTGGTAACGGGGGGACCTACGAGCAGTACTTC
CASMGSFGNGGTYEQYF
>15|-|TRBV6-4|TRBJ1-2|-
TGTGCCAGCAGTTTTCTTCCCGGGGGGGGCTATGGCTACACCTTC
CASSFLPGGGYGYTF
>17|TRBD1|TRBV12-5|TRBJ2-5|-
TGTGCTAGTGGTTTGGGAACGACAGGGGGCGGGCAAGAGACCCAGTACTTC
CASGLGTTGGGQETQYF
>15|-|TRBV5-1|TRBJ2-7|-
TGCGCCAGCAGCTTGGAAGGAGCCGCGCGCCGCGAGCAGTACTTC
CASSLEGAARREQYF
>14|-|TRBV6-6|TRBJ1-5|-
TGTGCCAGCAGTTACTGGGGGGATAATCAGCCCCAGCATTTT
CASSYWGDNQPQHF
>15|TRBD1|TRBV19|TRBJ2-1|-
TGTGCCAGTAGCCACCGAAACAGGGGCAGGGATGAGCAGTTCTTC
CASSHRNRGRDEQFF
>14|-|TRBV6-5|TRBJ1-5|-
TGTGCCAGCAGTACCCCTGACAGTAATCAGCCCCAGCATTTT
CASSTPDSNQPQHF
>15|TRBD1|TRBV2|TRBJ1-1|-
TGTGCCAGCAGTGCAAGACAGGGGGGGACCACTGAAGCTTTCTTT
CASSARQGGTTEAFF
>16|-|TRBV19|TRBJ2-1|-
TGTGCCAGTAGTATTCAGGGGACGGGGAGTTACAATGAGCAGTTCTTC
CASSIQGTGSYNEQFF